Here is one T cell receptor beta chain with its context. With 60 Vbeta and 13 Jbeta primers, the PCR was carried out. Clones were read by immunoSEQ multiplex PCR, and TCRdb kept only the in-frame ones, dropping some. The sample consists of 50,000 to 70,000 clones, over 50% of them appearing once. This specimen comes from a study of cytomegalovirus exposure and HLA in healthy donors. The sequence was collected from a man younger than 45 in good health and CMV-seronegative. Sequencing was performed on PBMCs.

Here the CDR3 DNA reads TGTGCCAGCAGTGAGGGAGCGGGGGGGCCGCATACGCAGTATTTT. The encoded protein is CASSEGAGGPHTQYF. The genes are TRBV6-1 and TRBJ2-3, with 10 bases identical to TRBD2. This CDR3 has 15 residues. With 3 bases clipped from V and 7 bases from J, the junction kept 7 bases outside the gene matches. CDR1 MNHNS and CDR2 SASEGT come from the germline V gene.